Reported below is one TCR beta chain. Its specificity is unknown. This sample stems from a study of cytomegalovirus exposure and HLA in healthy donors. The study, taken as a whole, reports: In vitro data verified a few CMV-associated chains as specific for CMV antigens. Usually a TCR sequence was rare, but some public TCRs were found in many donors. Among TCR beta chains of equal frequency, HLA-associated ones were more clonally expanded in a later analysis.

The CDR3 contains 14 residues. Germline V lookup: CDR1 GTSNPN, CDR2 SVGIG (reference sequence). The V gene lost 2 bases and the J gene lost 3 bases, with 13 bases spanning the gap. Both 60 Vbeta primers and 13 Jbeta primers went into the PCR. Libraries were prepared by immunoSEQ multiplex PCR; TCRdb keeps only in-frame clonotypes and omits some of them. This table holds 90,000 to 110,000 clones, approximately 76% found once. The chain has TRBV30 and TRBJ1-2; a weak D match, TRBD1 (6 bases). The sequenced material came from PBMCs. The source of this sequence is a man in his forties in good health and CMV-seronegative. The CDR3: CAWSTGTGHYGYTF. CDR3 coding DNA: TGTGCCTGGAGTACAGGGACGGGACACTATGGCTACACCTTC.